This T cell receptor beta chain is drawn from a study of shared clonotypes between healthy human individuals (TCRdb year 2020). For context, the study as a whole: Two women and a few men aged 18 to 49 years were included in the cohort. To increase sequencing depth and limit assay-specific biases, different laboratories used diverse techniques to prepare libraries and sequence TCR repertoires. Each donor's leukapheresis produced roughly between roughly 0.85 and 10 billion PBMCs. To estimate repertoire size and how much clonotype sharing occurs between individuals, the study deeply sequenced the blood TCR repertoires of a handful of healthy adults. For each donor, CD4 naive and CD4 memory were each given three plates, CD8 naive was given two plates, and CD8 memory was given one plate. Overall study outcomes, separate from this receptor: Clonotypes shared by all four sorted-subset donors showed higher generation probabilities than non-shared clonotypes. Across a few donors, about 4.5% of naive CD4, around 3.3% of naive CD8, 2.3% of memory CD4, and 0.3% to 0.45% of memory CD8 clonotypes were shared. Only blood was sampled, and tissue TCR repertoires likely differ from those in blood. Naive subsets generally had larger estimated clonotype richness than memory subsets. Pairwise subsampling indicated that sequencing depth was expected to affect the degree of clonotype sharing among donors. Incomplete sequencing was indicated by rarefaction of sorted-subset datasets, despite the large sequencing depth. Because the study included a small number of donors, the genetic and exposure-history diversity represented was limited.

Using the deep immunoSEQ assay, multiplex PCR amplified TCR CDR3 regions from genomic DNA. Extracted genomic DNA from each cell subset was distributed evenly across all wells of several immunoSEQ 96-well plates, and each plate was treated as a replicate. For sorted subsets, approximately 200 ng of genomic DNA, equivalent to roughly 33,000 T cell genomes, went into each replicate PCR. Purified libraries were quantified with a Qubit 3.0 fluorometer, sized on a Bioanalyzer 2100, and re-quantified with the KAPA Library Quantification kit. Every immunoSEQ 96-well plate was sequenced on a separate single-read 150-cycle Illumina NextSeq 550 flow cell. Concerning the study's data processing: Because only junctional sequences without quality scores were contained in the immunoSEQ output, filtering matching that applied to full-length reads could not be performed. Sequences were annotated with PyIR, a Python wrapper for IgBLAST v1.9, and V/J genes and CDR3 were assigned using IMGT germline references. Reads with weak V/J assignments (E-value above 1e-6), missing CDR3, stop codons, out-of-frame junctions, or ambiguous translated residues were removed. V3J clonotypes were defined as sequences sharing the same inferred V gene, J gene, and CDR3 amino acid sequence. Percentage overlap between repertoires was computed as shared unique clonotypes divided by the size of the smaller repertoire. Three approaches were used to assess repertoire richness: RTK rarefaction, the Chao1 estimator, and Recon v2.1 estimates of unobserved clonotypes. For all TCRbeta clonotypes obtained by the gDNA method from a few donors, generation probabilities were computed with OLGA. In TCRdb, the immuneACCESS table is reduced to in-frame sequences with V and J assigned. These tables do not hold every clone; where another copy was compared, an unresolved V gene accounts for under half, and the others remain unexplained. Clone size and the V and J calls come from that table; the DNA yielded D and trimming. The sample data list more than 900,000 clones, and about 80% of these were observed just once. Of the sample, 0.5% to 0.65% is held by the ten largest clones.

A word on this clone: No cognate antigen has been identified for it. Within one base of it there is no much larger clone, and no base qualities were kept.

The donors were healthy, HIV-negative adults with no recently reported acute infections or vaccinations. Every donor was a Caucasian adult living in Nashville, Tennessee, USA. CD4+ T cells were enriched by magnetic negative selection; naive cells were then positively selected on CD45RA, and the negative fraction formed the memory subset. Blood was collected by leukapheresis, and PBMCs were isolated by Ficoll-Histopaque density gradient centrifugation and then cryopreserved in liquid nitrogen vapor phase. Purity and quantity of every magnetically sorted T cell population were checked by analytical flow cytometry. Genomic DNA was isolated from every sorted fraction and measured by UV absorbance on a Nanodrop 2000c. Counted from cysteine to phenylalanine, this CDR3 has 13 amino acids. The retained sequence is limited to the CDR3, 39 bases, with the frame set at the first base. V and J lose 1 base and 0 bases, and a span of 7 bases separates them. The germline V gene (reference sequence) specifies GTSNPN as CDR1 and SVGIG as CDR2.

The V and J genes are TRBV30 and TRBJ2-7; no D gene call is confident. The TCR comes from a young man in good health. Some clones in this sample may be carry-over from other donors' samples. Sequenced material: memory CD4+ T cells from PBMCs. The cell subset or site label corresponds to: CD45RA-negative fraction. The DNA sequence is given as TGTGCCTGGAGTGCTGGGTTCTCCTACGAGCAGTACTTC. This is translated as CAWSAGFSYEQYF.